Each of the 32 T cell receptor beta chains below was sequenced from the same sample in a study of identical twins. TCRdb processed the 5' RACE reads anew with MiXCR; each CDR3 protein has one entry. The sample yields approximately 470,000 distinct CDR3 sequences, 11% to 15% seen once. These data were likewise used in another study, on yellow fever vaccine responses in identical twins.

Sequencing was done on a sample of CD4+ T cells sorted from blood. These receptors were taken from a woman in her late teens or twenties in good health.

This clonotype was seen many times. CDR3 nucleotide sequence: TGCAGCGTTGCGCTAGGTTCCTACGAGCAGTACTTC. This encodes CSVALGSYEQYF. The J gene is TRBJ2-7, the V gene TRBV29-1; D is unclear. Germline V gene lookup returns CDR1 SQVTM and CDR2 ANQGSEA. Between the trimmed V and J ends, which lost 4 bases and 1 base, there was a span of 8 bases. There are 12 residues in the CDR3.

This clonotype has ten or more counts. The V gene is TRBV18, the J gene TRBJ2-3; D is ambiguous. V was shortened by 8 bases and J by 2 bases, with 8 bases between the two germline ends. From germline, CDR1 is KGHSH and CDR2 LQKENI. CDR3 length: 12 amino acids. CDR3 DNA: TGTGCCAGCAGCCCCCCCACAGATACGCAGTATTTT. It encodes CASSPPTDTQYF.

The V call is TRBV15, the J call TRBJ2-7; D might be TRBD1 (6 bases). Germline V CDR1 and CDR2: LNHNV, YYDKDF (reference sequence). Trimming pared 9 bases from V and 0 bases from J, leaving 15 bases between. The CDR3 loop spans 14 amino acids. The CDR3 DNA is TGTGCCACTAGACTTACAGGGAACTCCTACGAGCAGTACTTC. Protein product: CATRLTGNSYEQYF.

This clonotype has a handful of counts. The chain has TRBV7-2 and TRBJ2-3; D is possibly TRBD2 (5 bases). The CDR3 has 13 amino acids. The germline CDR1 and CDR2 sequences are SGHTA and FQGNSA. V lost 5 bases to trimming and J lost 5 bases, with 11 bases between them. The CDR3 region is CASSPSGGDTQYF. Written as DNA, the CDR3 is TGTGCCAGCAGCCCAAGTGGAGGAGATACGCAGTATTTT.

This clonotype was observed a handful of times. The gene calls are TRBV7-9 and TRBJ2-1; D is uncertain. Looked up from germline, CDR1 is SEHNR and CDR2 is FQNEAQ (reference sequence). The CDR3 extends over 13 amino acids. V dropped 2 bases and J dropped 5 bases, with 7 bases sitting between them. CDR3 nucleotides: TGTGCCAGCAGCTTAAAGGGTCACAATGAGCAGTTCTTC. It specifies CASSLKGHNEQFF.

This clonotype was picked up a small number of times. The chain links TRBV7-2 to TRBJ2-5, with TRBD2 identical over 7 bases. This CDR3 contains 16 residues. J gave up 5 bases and V 2 bases, and 11 bases lay outside the gene matches. Germline lookup yields CDR1 SGHTA and CDR2 FQGNSA. The CDR3 is CASSLSLAARRETQYF. CDR3 coding DNA: TGTGCCAGCAGCTTATCGCTAGCGGCTAGGAGGGAGACCCAGTACTTC.

This clonotype was detected ten times or more. The chain couples TRBV6-1 to TRBJ2-3; 11 bases line up with TRBD2. Per the germline V gene, CDR1 is MNHNS and CDR2 is SASEGT. There are 14 residues in the CDR3. V dropped 6 bases and J dropped 4; count of bases not matched to a gene: 3. The CDR3 spells CASRASGGSDTQYF. CDR3 nucleotides: TGTGCCAGCAGAGCTAGCGGGGGGTCAGATACGCAGTATTTT.

The chain joins TRBV12-3 or TRBV12-4 to TRBJ2-5; TRBD1 or TRBD2 may be the D gene (5 bases each). This CDR3 region has 17 residues. Trimming removed 5 bases from V and 1 base from J, with 20 bases in between. The CDR3 DNA reads as TGTGCCAGCAGTACCCTACCCCCGGGACGGGCCCAAGAGACCCAGTACTTC. Protein sequence: CASSTLPPGRAQETQYF.

The chain is built from TRBV7-8 and TRBJ2-5; D uncertain. Germline-derived CDR1 and CDR2 are SGHVS and FQNEAQ. Trimming cost V 5 bases and J 1 base, with 11 bases left between them. CDR3 size: 14 residues. CDR3 DNA sequence: TGTGCCAGCAGCACCCACAGAAGCCAAGAGACCCAGTACTTC. Residues: CASSTHRSQETQYF.

The J gene is TRBJ2-3, the V gene TRBV19, with 10 positions matching TRBD1. CDR3 length equals 16 residues. The trim removed 9 bases at V and 0 bases at J, leaving 9 bases unmatched. From germline, CDR1 is LNHDA and CDR2 SQIVND (reference sequence). CDR3 coding DNA: TGTGCCAGGGACTCGGGACAGGGGCGAAGCACAGATACGCAGTATTTT. This translates into CARDSGQGRSTDTQYF.

The sample holds many counts of this clonotype. The DNA for the CDR3 is TGTGCCAGCAGCGCCGCCTACGAGCAGTACTTC. Protein product: CASSAAYEQYF. The chain combines TRBV6-1 with TRBJ2-7; D unresolved. Trimming removed 6 bases at V and 2 bases at J, with 5 bases between. Germline V gene data show CDR1 as MNHNS and CDR2 as SASEGT. CDR3 length equals 11 residues.

This clonotype came up once. Sequence at one end of the junction differs from germline and may be a read error. J is TRBJ1-6 and V is TRBV7-9; D gene uncertain. Looked up from germline, CDR1 is SEHNR and CDR2 is FQNEAQ (reference sequence). The CDR3 is 14 residues long. CDR3 in amino acids: CASSLSVDNSPLHF. CDR3 DNA sequence: TGTGCCAGCAGCTTATCGGTCGATAATTCACCCCTACACTTT.

The rearrangement uses TRBV7-2 and TRBJ2-7; 8 bases align to TRBD1. The CDR3 extends over 14 amino acids. Germline CDR1 SGHTA, CDR2 FQGNSA. J was trimmed by 2 bases and V by 3 bases; bases with no gene match: 3. The DNA for the CDR3 is TGTGCCAGCAGCTTGGGACAGGCGGCCTACGAGCAGTACTTC. It codes for CASSLGQAAYEQYF. Full variable domain (remainder filled in from reference TRBV7-2 and TRBJ2-7): GAGVSQSPSNKVTEKGKDVELRCDPISGHTALYWYRQSLGQGLEFLIYFQGNSAPDKSGLPSDRFSAERTGGSVSTLTIQRTQQEDSAVYLCASSLGQAAYEQYFGPGTRLTVT.

The chain employs TRBV5-6 and TRBJ2-5; 7 positions match TRBD2. V was pared by 4 bases and J by 5 bases, with 11 bases of the junction left unmatched. This CDR3 contains 15 residues. CDR1 and CDR2 from the germline V gene are SGHDT and YYEEEE. This chain's CDR3 is CASSAPSGSRETQYF. Here the CDR3 DNA reads TGTGCCAGCAGCGCGCCTAGCGGATCCCGCGAGACCCAGTACTTC. Variable domain in full (rest from reference TRBV5-6 and TRBJ2-5): DAGVTQSPTHLIKTRGQQVTLRCSPKSGHDTVSWYQQALGQGPQFIFQYYEEEERQRGNFPDRFSGHQFPNYSSELNVNALLLGDSALYLCASSAPSGSRETQYFGPGTRLLVL.

The table lists this clonotype with a few counts. The gene calls are TRBV6-1 and TRBJ2-2; 11 nucleotides line up with TRBD2. In germline, CDR1 is MNHNS, CDR2 SASEGT. V gave up 5 bases and J gave up 5 bases; unmatched junction bases: 10. The CDR3 extends over 17 amino acids. CDR3 residues: CASSNSGRARGTGELFF. CDR3 bases: TGTGCCAGCAGTAATAGCGGGAGGGCCCGGGGGACCGGGGAGCTGTTTTTT.

This clonotype was picked up many times. The chain has TRBV6-5 and TRBJ2-1; 12 bases are shared with TRBD2. This CDR3 spans 16 amino acids. Trimming removed 0 bases from V and 14 bases from J; junction bases left unmatched: 11. Germline CDR1 reads MNHEY; CDR2 reads SVGAGI. The DNA of the CDR3 is TGTGCCAGCAGTTACTCGAGCCTAGCGGGGGGGCTTGGGGAGTTCTTC. This codes for CASSYSSLAGGLGEFF.

This rearrangement joins TRBV3-1 to TRBJ2-7; tentative D call: TRBD1 (5 bases). CDR1 LGHDT and CDR2 YNNKEL come from the germline V gene (reference sequence). The V end lost 0 bases, the J end lost 9 bases, and 18 bases lay between the germline ends. The CDR3 loop spans 15 amino acids. The CDR3, as DNA: TGTGCCAGCAGCCAAGATCGTTTAGGGGAAATCGGGCAGTACTTC. Its protein product is CASSQDRLGEIGQYF.

The rearrangement uses TRBV2 and TRBJ2-2; D may be TRBD2 (5 bases). Germline CDR1 SNHLY, CDR2 FYNNEI. The length of the CDR3 is 16 residues. V lost 2 bases, J lost 7 bases, and 17 bases lay in between. The CDR3 spells CASSELAGTLDGELFF. In nucleotides, the CDR3 is TGTGCCAGCAGTGAATTGGCGGGTACGCTTGACGGGGAGCTGTTTTTT.

The rearrangement joins TRBV3-1 to TRBJ2-1; TRBD2 aligns across 8 bases. Germline trimming cut 3 bases from V and 0 bases from J; bases unmatched to any gene: 4. The germline gives CDR1 LGHDT, CDR2 YNNKEL (reference sequence). This CDR3 has 16 residues. CDR3 coding DNA: TGTGCCAGCAGCCACGCGGGGGGCTTCTCCTACAATGAGCAGTTCTTC. This codes for CASSHAGGFSYNEQFF.

The chain recombines TRBV5-1 with TRBJ2-3, with D possibly being TRBD1 (5 bases). Germline loops: CDR1 SGHRS, CDR2 YFSETQ. The ends were cut back, 7 bases at V and 0 bases at J, with 6 bases in the middle. CDR3 length: 12 residues. CDR3 DNA: TGCGCCAGCCAGGGTAGCACAGATACGCAGTATTTT. Translating it yields CASQGSTDTQYF.

This clonotype was recorded many times. The genes are TRBV29-1 and TRBJ2-7, with 10 bases lining up with TRBD1. Germline CDR1 reads SQVTM; CDR2 reads ANQGSEA. CDR3 length equals 18 residues. The ends lost 1 base at V and 0 bases at J; junction bases unmatched: 12. CDR3 region: CSVEGPGQGWGGSYEQYF. The CDR3 coding sequence is TGCAGCGTTGAAGGGCCGGGACAGGGGTGGGGAGGCTCCTACGAGCAGTACTTC.

The sample holds a few counts of this clonotype. This sequence joins TRBV5-1 and TRBJ1-1; D gene ambiguous. Trimming took 2 bases from V and 6 from J, leaving 8 bases between them. Germline CDR1 and CDR2: SGHRS and YFSETQ. This CDR3 region has 12 residues. The DNA of the CDR3 is TGCGCCAGCAGCTTTTCCGGGCCTGAAGCTTTCTTT. The encoded protein is CASSFSGPEAFF. Full variable domain (outside the CDR3, taken from reference TRBV5-1 and TRBJ1-1): KAGVTQTPRYLIKTRGQQVTLSCSPISGHRSVSWYQQTPGQGLQFLFEYFSETQRNKGNFPGRFSGRQFSNSRSEMNVSTLELGDSALYLCASSFSGPEAFFGQGTRLTVV.

The chain recombines TRBV2 with TRBJ2-3, with 12 bases lining up with TRBD1. V lost 10 bases, J lost 8 bases, and 7 bases stayed unmatched. This CDR3 contains 13 residues. Germline V CDR1 and CDR2: SNHLY, FYNNEI. The chain's CDR3 is CATMGQGASTQYF. The CDR3 DNA reads TGTGCCACCATGGGACAGGGGGCTAGTACGCAGTATTTT.

This clonotype was seen a handful of times. This rearrangement joins TRBV11-2 to TRBJ1-2; 7 nucleotides match TRBD1. This CDR3 spans 15 amino acids. The J segment lost 4 bases and the V segment lost 3 bases, leaving 8 bases of the junction unmatched. Germline CDR1 is SGHAT and CDR2 is FQNNGV. CDR3 in DNA: TGTGCCAGCAGCTTTCAATCGACAGGGATCTATGGCTACACCTTC. Translating gives CASSFQSTGIYGYTF.

This clonotype turned up a few times. This rearrangement joins TRBV4-3 to TRBJ1-1; D is possibly TRBD1 (6 bases). Per the germline V gene, CDR1 is LGHNA and CDR2 is YSLEER. The V end was cut by 1 base, the J end by 0 bases, with 12 bases between. The CDR3 loop spans 16 amino acids. CDR3 amino acids: CASSQGRGGVNTEAFF. In DNA form, the CDR3 reads TGCGCCAGCAGCCAAGGGAGGGGGGGCGTGAACACTGAAGCTTTCTTT.

CDR3: CASSIYQETQYF. The DNA for the CDR3 is TGTGCCAGCAGTATCTACCAAGAGACCCAGTACTTC. This sequence joins TRBV6-1 and TRBJ2-5; unclear D gene. Trimming cost V 5 bases and J 0 bases, with 4 bases left between them. The CDR3 runs 12 residues. The germline V gene encodes CDR1 MNHNS and CDR2 SASEGT.

V is TRBV20-1 and J is TRBJ1-4, with 7 nucleotides matching TRBD1. Germline CDR1 DFQATT, CDR2 SNEGSKA (reference sequence). V dropped 6 bases and J dropped 6; count of bases not matched to a gene: 13. This CDR3 has 15 amino acids. The CDR3 protein is CSAPARRGGHEKLFF. CDR3 nucleotides: TGCAGTGCACCGGCGAGGAGAGGGGGCCATGAAAAACTGTTTTTT.

This clonotype was found many times. This chain links TRBV5-1 with TRBJ2-7; D ambiguous. The CDR3 runs 13 residues. With 4 bases removed from V and 4 bases from J, the gap between germline ends came to 12 bases. The V gene's germline CDR1 is SGHRS and CDR2 YFSETQ. The CDR3 nucleotides read TGCGCCAGCAGCATCGAGGCCGGTTACGAGCAGTACTTC. It encodes CASSIEAGYEQYF.

This clonotype was observed at least ten times. The gene calls are TRBV7-9 and TRBJ1-5; D is uncertain. CDR1 and CDR2 (germline): SEHNR, FQNEAQ (reference sequence). With 2 bases removed from V and 6 bases from J, the gap between germline ends came to 8 bases. This CDR3 has 13 residues. CDR3 sequence reads: CASSLRGSQPQHF. DNA of the CDR3: TGTGCCAGCAGCTTACGGGGATCTCAGCCCCAGCATTTT.

In this sample, this clonotype turned up a few times. The chain is built from TRBV24-1 and TRBJ2-3; 12 nucleotides match TRBD1. V gave up 4 bases and J gave up 5 bases; unmatched junction bases: 9. The CDR3 is 17 residues long. Germline values: CDR1 KGHDR, CDR2 SFDVKD. The CDR3 loop is CATSDTAGTGGVDTQYF. As DNA, the CDR3 is TGTGCCACCAGTGACACGGCCGGGACAGGGGGCGTAGATACGCAGTATTTT.

The sample holds a few counts of this clonotype. The chain uses TRBV11-2 and TRBJ2-7; 7 bases line up with TRBD1. This CDR3 has 15 amino acids. In germline, CDR1 is SGHAT, CDR2 FQNNGV. V shed 5 bases and J 4 bases; nucleotides not matched to a gene: 11. The CDR3 coding sequence is TGTGCCAGCAGCCCACGGACAGGTTCTCTTTACGAGCAGTACTTC. It translates to CASSPRTGSLYEQYF.

The chain couples TRBV6-5 to TRBJ2-3; possible D gene TRBD2, 5 bases. The V end was cut by 6 bases, the J end by 2 bases, with 6 bases between. Germline-derived CDR1 and CDR2 are MNHEY and SVGAGI. The CDR3 loop spans 12 amino acids. CDR3 in amino acids: CASRGDTDTQYF. DNA for the CDR3: TGTGCCAGCAGGGGAGACACAGATACGCAGTATTTT.